This T cell receptor (beta chain) came from a study of shared clonotypes between healthy human individuals. Data came from immunoSEQ multiplex PCR; TCRdb stores just in-frame clones and leaves some out. Found here are about 510,000 clones, about 79% of them singletons; the top ten hold around 12%. Study results and limitations: Clonotype sharing among donors was thought likely to change with sequencing depth.

About this clone itself: The target antigen is unknown. This is likely an artifact of a read error, given a far larger clone one base away.

The sample taken for sequencing was PBMCs. The source of this sequence is a woman in her thirties or forties in good health. Some clones in this sample may be carry-over from other donors' samples.

The CDR3 DNA reads as TGTGCCAGCAGCTTCACAGGGGGGATGGGTGAAGCTTTCTTT. This sequence encodes CASSFTGGMGEAFF. J is TRBJ1-1 and V is TRBV7-9, with 8 positions matching TRBD1. With 3 bases clipped from V and 7 bases from J, the junction kept 7 bases outside the gene matches. CDR3 size: 14 residues. From germline, CDR1 is SEHNR and CDR2 FQNEAQ (reference sequence).